This entry concerns a single T cell receptor (beta chain). At deep level, the assay was performed. Method: immunoSEQ multiplex PCR; TCRdb's copy keeps in-frame clones and lacks some. The table has more than 2,000,000 clones, around nine tenths seen once. The data were taken from a study of shared clonotypes between healthy human individuals. Whole-study context: In total, the donors were two women and three men aged 18 to 49.

Trimming removed 2 bases from V and 5 bases from J, with 16 bases in between. Germline CDR1 is MNHNS and CDR2 is SASEGT. The CDR3 runs to 15 residues. The sample was naive CD4+ T cells sorted from blood. Subset denoted: CD45RA+ positively selected. The V gene is TRBV6-1, the J gene TRBJ2-7, with D uncertain. This receptor was taken from a man aged 18 to 35 in good health. In DNA, the CDR3 is TGTGCCAGCAGTGAATTGGCAAGTGGTAGGCACGAGCAGTACTTC. Its protein product is CASSELASGRHEQYF.